The rows below give T cell receptor beta chains drawn from one sample of a study of blood T cell repertoires in COVID-19. The table came from immunoSEQ multiplex PCR; TCRdb's copy has only in-frame clones and leaves some out. The sample has around 230,000 clones; about nine tenths are singletons. The specimen was PBMCs or T cells enriched from blood (not recorded which). All receptors derive from a young man with acute COVID-19. Each CDR3 is given with its conserved first and last residue. D genes are given only for firm matches. Clone size is shown for a subset of rows, as once, few, many or a class of expanded clone.

size: once; V: TRBV2; D: TRBD1; J: TRBJ2-5; CDR3: CASSEDGTGAQGETQYF; DNA: TGTGCCAGCAGTGAAGATGGGACAGGGGCACAAGGGGAGACCCAGTACTTC
size: -; V: TRBV28; D: -; J: TRBJ1-2; CDR3: CASSLEQGWAYGYTF; DNA: TGTGCCAGCAGTTTGGAGCAGGGTTGGGCCTATGGCTACACCTTC
size: -; V: TRBV9; D: -; J: TRBJ2-3; CDR3: CASSPRTRLPVPGADTQYF; DNA: TGTGCCAGCAGCCCACGGACCAGATTGCCGGTACCCGGGGCAGATACGCAGTATTTT
size: -; V: TRBV4-1; D: -; J: TRBJ1-3; CDR3: CASSPGTFAGPGNTIYF; DNA: TGCGCCAGCAGCCCAGGAACGTTCGCAGGGCCTGGAAACACCATATATTTT
size: once; V: TRBV24-1; D: -; J: TRBJ2-3; CDR3: CATSDPPEHDTQYF; DNA: TGTGCCACCAGTGATCCCCCCGAGCACGATACGCAGTATTTT
size: -; V: TRBV5-4; D: TRBD1; J: TRBJ2-5; CDR3: CASSLPGGASQETQYF; DNA: TGTGCCAGCAGCTTACCAGGGGGCGCGAGTCAAGAGACCCAGTACTTC
size: -; V: TRBV12-3/TRBV12-4; D: -; J: TRBJ2-4; CDR3: CASTSFPPNIQYF; DNA: TGTGCCAGCACCTCTTTTCCCCCGAACATTCAGTACTTC
size: -; V: TRBV24-1; D: -; J: TRBJ2-1; CDR3: CATSESRGRDEQFF; DNA: TGTGCCACCAGTGAGTCCAGGGGAAGAGATGAGCAGTTCTTC
size: -; V: TRBV3-1/TRBV3-2; D: -; J: TRBJ2-7; CDR3: CASSPPGHSSYEQYF; DNA: TGTGCCAGCAGTCCTCCGGGACACAGCTCCTACGAGCAGTACTTC
size: -; V: TRBV7-2; D: TRBD1; J: TRBJ2-7; CDR3: CASSFAGGSYEQYF; DNA: TGTGCCAGCAGCTTTGCAGGGGGCTCGTACGAGCAGTACTTC